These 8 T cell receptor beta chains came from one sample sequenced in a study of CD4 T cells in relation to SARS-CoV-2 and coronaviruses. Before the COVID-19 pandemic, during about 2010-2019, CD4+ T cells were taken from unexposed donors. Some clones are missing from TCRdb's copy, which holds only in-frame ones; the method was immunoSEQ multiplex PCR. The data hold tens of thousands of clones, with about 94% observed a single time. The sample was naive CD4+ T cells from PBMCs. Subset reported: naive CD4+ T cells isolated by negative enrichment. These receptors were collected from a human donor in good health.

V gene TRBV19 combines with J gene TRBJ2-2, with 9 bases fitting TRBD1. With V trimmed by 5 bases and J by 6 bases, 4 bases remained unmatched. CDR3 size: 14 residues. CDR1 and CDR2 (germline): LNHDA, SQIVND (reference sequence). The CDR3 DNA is TGTGCCAGTAGTGTAACAGGGGGCTCCGGGGAGCTGTTTTTT. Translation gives CASSVTGGSGELFF.

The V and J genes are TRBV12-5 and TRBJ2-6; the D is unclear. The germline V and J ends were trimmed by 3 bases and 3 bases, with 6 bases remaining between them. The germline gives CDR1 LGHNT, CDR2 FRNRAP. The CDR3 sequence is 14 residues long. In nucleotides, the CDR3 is TGTGCTAGTGGTTTTTCGGGTGGGGCCAACGTCCTGACTTTC. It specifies CASGFSGGANVLTF.

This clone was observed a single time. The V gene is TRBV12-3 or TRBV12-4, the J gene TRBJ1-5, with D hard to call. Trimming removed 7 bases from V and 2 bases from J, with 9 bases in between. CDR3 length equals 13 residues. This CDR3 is CASTRNGNQPQHF. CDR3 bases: TGTGCCAGCACTAGGAATGGCAATCAGCCCCAGCATTTT.

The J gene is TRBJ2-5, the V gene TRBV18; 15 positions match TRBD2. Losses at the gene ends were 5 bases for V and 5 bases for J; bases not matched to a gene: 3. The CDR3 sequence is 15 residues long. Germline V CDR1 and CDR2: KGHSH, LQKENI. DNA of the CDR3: TGTGCCAGCTCATCCGGGACTAGCGGGAGGGAGACCCAGTACTTC. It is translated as CASSSGTSGRETQYF.

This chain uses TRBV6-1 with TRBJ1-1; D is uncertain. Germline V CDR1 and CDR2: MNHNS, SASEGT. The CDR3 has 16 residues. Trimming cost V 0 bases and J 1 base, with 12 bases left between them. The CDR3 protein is CASSEASSTGNTEAFF. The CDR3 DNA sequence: TGTGCCAGCAGTGAAGCGTCCTCCACGGGGAACACTGAAGCTTTCTTT.

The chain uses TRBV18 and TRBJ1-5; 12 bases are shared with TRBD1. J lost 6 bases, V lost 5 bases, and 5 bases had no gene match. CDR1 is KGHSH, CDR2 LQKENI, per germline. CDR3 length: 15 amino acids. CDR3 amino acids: CASSGTGGEGQPQHF. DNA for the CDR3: TGTGCCAGCTCAGGGACAGGGGGCGAAGGTCAGCCCCAGCATTTT.

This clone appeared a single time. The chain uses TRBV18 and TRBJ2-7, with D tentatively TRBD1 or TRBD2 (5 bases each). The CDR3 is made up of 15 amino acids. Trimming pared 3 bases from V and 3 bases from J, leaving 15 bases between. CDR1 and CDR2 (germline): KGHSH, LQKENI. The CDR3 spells CASSPGATGNYEQYF. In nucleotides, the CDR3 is TGTGCCAGCTCACCCGGGGCCACTGGGAACTACGAGCAGTACTTC.

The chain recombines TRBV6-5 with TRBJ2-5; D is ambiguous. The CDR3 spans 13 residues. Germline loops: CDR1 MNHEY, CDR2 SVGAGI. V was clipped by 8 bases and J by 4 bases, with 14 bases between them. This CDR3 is CASLPGDGETQYF. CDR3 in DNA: TGTGCCAGCCTTCCGGGCGACGGAGAGACCCAGTACTTC.